This T cell receptor (beta chain) was identified in a study of cytomegalovirus exposure and HLA in healthy donors. General study findings and limits: Using a false discovery rate of 0.05, a later analysis showed that roughly 16,000 TCR beta sequences were associated with HLA alleles. Specific recognition of CMV antigens was confirmed in vitro for a few chains (all CMV-associated).

With 60 Vbeta and 13 Jbeta primers, the PCR was carried out. Per the original data handling: In a later analysis, the count reached 76 million or so unique TCR beta chains, with 8.5 million to 14 million shared. Produced via immunoSEQ multiplex PCR; TCRdb's table is partial and in-frame only. V, J and clone size derive from that table, while D and trimming were established from the DNA sequence. Counted here are about 140,000 clones, 65% to 85% occurring once; the ten biggest clones make up 3.9%. This cohort consisted of healthy bone marrow donors. V was trimmed by 3 bases and J by 4 bases, leaving 15 bases between them. The CDR3 sequence is 15 residues long. Germline CDR1 and CDR2: SGHAT and FQNNGV. Concerning this clone itself: Its cognate antigen is unknown.

This chain connects TRBV11-2 to TRBJ2-5; TRBD2 might be the D (6 bases). The source of this sequence is a male donor in good health and CMV-seronegative. What was sequenced was PBMCs. For the CDR3, the DNA is TGTGCCAGCAGCTTGAGGCGGGATACTGGAGAGACCCAGTACTTC. Residues: CASSLRRDTGETQYF.